The next 15 T cell receptor beta chains were all read from a single sample in a study of regulatory T cells in long-lasting Graves disease (dated by TCRdb to about 2021). The method behind the library was multiplex PCR. Sequencing was carried out with an Illumina HiSeq 4000. iRepertoire HTBI primers and Arm-PCR amplification of CDR3 regions were used to construct TCR beta libraries. TCRdb reran the public reads through fastp at Q25 and MiXCR, keeping productive beta chains. Entries are consolidated by CDR3 protein sequence, retaining the most common genes and DNA. The sample table records around 460,000 distinct CDR3 sequences; 20% to 25% of these occur just once. The top ten constitute about 12% of the sample. What the time point label conveys for this sample: persistent/refractory GD, antithyroid drugs over 5 years with positive TRAb. For both TCR sequencing and RNA sequencing, RNA was extracted from PBMCs in TRIzol.

The sequences come from peripheral blood mononuclear cells (PBMCs), collected when the disease was refractory, from a patient treated with antithyroid drugs. The source of these receptors is a female donor with Graves disease.

This clonotype has at least ten counts. The chain couples TRBV28 to TRBJ2-7; 7 nucleotides match TRBD1. The CDR3 runs to 13 residues. Germline assignment: CDR1 MDHEN and CDR2 SYDVKM. V trimming: 5 bases; J trimming: 2 bases; junction bases outside the gene matches: 3. CDR3 sequence: CASSGQVPYEQYF. Here the CDR3 DNA reads TGTGCCAGCAGTGGACAGGTACCCTACGAGCAGTACTTC.

This clonotype was seen many times. This sequence joins TRBV11-2 and TRBJ2-2; no reliable D call. Germline values: CDR1 SGHAT, CDR2 FQNNGV. The ends were cut back, 5 bases at V and 5 bases at J, with 9 bases in the middle. The CDR3 has 13 residues. In nucleotides, the CDR3 is TGTGCCAGCAGCCGCGAACGGACCGGGGAGCTGTTTTTT. It specifies CASSRERTGELFF.

This clonotype was picked up many times. The chain has TRBV28 and TRBJ1-1, with 8 bases aligning to TRBD1. The CDR3 length is 16 residues. Unmatched junction bases numbered 14, after V lost 6 bases and J lost 5 bases. Germline CDR1 MDHEN, CDR2 SYDVKM. CDR3: CASSPNSRGRDTEAFF. In DNA, the CDR3 is TGTGCCAGCAGCCCAAATTCCAGGGGGCGTGATACTGAAGCTTTCTTT.

This chain links TRBV6-2 or TRBV6-3 with TRBJ2-3; the match to TRBD1 covers 7 bases. The CDR3 loop spans 16 amino acids. Trimming cost V 5 bases and J 2 bases; bases outside gene matches: 10. Germline V gene sequence: CDR1 MNHEY, CDR2 SVGEGT. The CDR3 here is CASSRDSLTATDTQYF. The DNA for the CDR3 is TGTGCCAGCAGTAGGGACAGCTTAACGGCCACAGATACGCAGTATTTT.

The chain links TRBV6-1 to TRBJ2-7; 9 bases align to TRBD1. Germline V gene lookup returns CDR1 MNHNS and CDR2 SASEGT. V trimming: 5 bases; J trimming: 4 bases; junction bases outside the gene matches: 12. The CDR3 totals 16 residues. The CDR3 DNA is TGTGCCAGCAGTCAGCCCAGAGAGGACAGGGGATACGAGCAGTACTTC. Its translation: CASSQPREDRGYEQYF.

With regard to this clonotype: A much bigger clone sits one base away, suggesting this may be a read error. The J gene is TRBJ2-5, the V gene TRBV12-3 or TRBV12-4; 9 bases match TRBD1. After removal of 5 bases from V and 5 bases from J, the junction contained 6 bases not matched to a gene. The CDR3 length is 14 residues. As DNA, the CDR3 is TGTGCCAGCAGTGACCGGACAGGGGTGGAGACCCAGTACTTC. Translated: CASSDRTGVETQYF.

This clonotype has at least ten counts. This rearrangement joins TRBV11-1 to TRBJ1-1; maybe TRBD1 (5 bases). The CDR3 runs to 14 residues. The V gene lost 1 base and the J gene lost 12 bases, with 18 bases spanning the gap. The germline V gene has CDR1 SGHAT and CDR2 FQDESV (reference sequence). Here the CDR3 DNA reads TGTGCCAGCAGCTTAGAGGGACCTCTAAGCTTGCCTTTCTTT. It translates to CASSLEGPLSLPFF.

This clonotype appeared many times. For the CDR3, the DNA is TGTGCCAGCAGCAGGACTTGGGACGAGCAGTACTTC. This codes for CASSRTWDEQYF. The chain is built from TRBV6-2 or TRBV6-3 and TRBJ2-7, with D possibly TRBD2 on 5 matching bases. The CDR3 is made up of 12 amino acids. From germline, CDR1 is MNHEY and CDR2 SVGEGT. Deletions cut 6 bases from V and 5 bases from J, with 11 bases between.

The V gene is TRBV4-2, the J gene TRBJ2-3; the D is unclear. The germline gives CDR1 LGHNA, CDR2 YNFKEQ. The CDR3 is 14 residues long. Trimming removed 4 bases from V and 8 bases from J, with 16 bases in between. The DNA for the CDR3 is TGTGCCAGCAGCCCCTCTTCCCCACACGGTACGCAGTATTTT. This encodes CASSPSSPHGTQYF.

This clonotype was seen more than once but under ten times. The chain combines TRBV20-1 with TRBJ1-4; TRBD1 matches 7 bases. Germline V gene lookup returns CDR1 DFQATT and CDR2 SNEGSKA (reference sequence). The CDR3 runs to 15 residues. V lost 0 bases, J lost 4 bases, and 5 bases stayed unmatched. The CDR3 region is CSARDKGQRNEKLFF. For the CDR3, the DNA is TGCAGTGCTAGAGACAAGGGACAGCGTAATGAAAAACTGTTTTTT.

This clonotype was detected only once. A much larger clone is a single base away; this may be a read error. The J gene is TRBJ1-5, the V gene TRBV6-1; 10 bases align to TRBD1. The CDR3 has 16 residues. Germline V gene lookup returns CDR1 MNHNS and CDR2 SASEGT. CDR3 loop: CASKKDRGNSSQPQHF. The CDR3 DNA reads TGTGCCAGCAAAAAGGACAGGGGGAATAGCAGTCAGCCCCAGCATTTT.

The CDR3 is CASTLWHGETQYF. The DNA for the CDR3 is TGTGCCAGCACTCTTTGGCACGGGGAGACCCAGTACTTC. The chain combines TRBV25-1 with TRBJ2-5; no clear D gene. In germline, CDR1 is MGHDK, CDR2 SYGVNS. This CDR3 contains 13 residues. The germline V and J ends were trimmed by 7 bases and 5 bases, with 14 bases remaining between them.

This chain links TRBV20-1 with TRBJ1-6, with D possibly TRBD1 on 5 matching bases. The CDR3 runs to 14 residues. Per germline, CDR1 DFQATT and CDR2 SNEGSKA (reference sequence). V shed 3 bases and J shed 7 bases, with 13 bases lying between them. This CDR3 is CSASAGRLNSPLHF. The CDR3 region has the DNA TGCAGTGCTAGCGCGGGACGCCTAAATTCACCCCTCCACTTT.

This clonotype was recorded at least ten times. V is TRBV11-3 and J is TRBJ1-5; perhaps TRBD1 as D (5 bases). CDR3 length equals 15 residues. V was pared by 1 base and J by 4 bases, with 11 bases between. Germline lookup yields CDR1 SGHNT and CDR2 YENEEA. The CDR3 sequence is CASSLVAGRNQPQHF. DNA for the CDR3: TGTGCCAGCAGCTTAGTGGCAGGGAGAAATCAGCCCCAGCATTTT.

Many counts were recorded for this clonotype. The rearrangement uses TRBV29-1 and TRBJ1-1, with 9 bases fitting TRBD1. V lost 7 bases and J lost 5; bases outside the gene matches: 8. Germline assignment: CDR1 SQVTM and CDR2 ANQGSEA. CDR3 length: 13 residues. The CDR3 nucleotides are TGCAGCGCCACACAGGGGGCCGAAACTGAAGCTTTCTTT. Translated, it gives CSATQGAETEAFF.